The 29 T cell receptor beta chains given below trace back to one sample, sequenced in a study of blood T cell repertoires in COVID-19. Data came from immunoSEQ multiplex PCR; TCRdb stores just in-frame clones and leaves some out. The sample shows roughly 400,000 clones, around 90% of them seen only once. Input material: PBMCs or T cells enriched from blood (not recorded which). These receptors originate from a woman aged 40-49 years with acute COVID-19.

The V and J genes are TRBV3-1 (or the pseudogene TRBV3-2) and TRBJ2-7; tentative D call: TRBD2 (5 bases). Between the trimmed V and J ends, which lost 0 bases and 3 bases, there was a span of 18 bases. This CDR3 contains 17 residues. CDR1 LGHDT and CDR2 YNNKEL come from the germline V gene (reference sequence). CDR3 amino acids: CASSQERELGPNYEQYF. CDR3 DNA sequence: TGTGCCAGCAGCCAAGAACGGGAACTAGGTCCAAACTACGAGCAGTACTTC.

Of note for this clone: Additional DNA sequences in this sample encode the identical CDR3. J is TRBJ1-2 and V is TRBV5-1; 9 bases map to TRBD1. V shed 0 bases, J shed 6 bases, and the junction held 3 bases outside the gene matches. CDR1 SGHRS and CDR2 YFSETQ come from the germline V gene. The CDR3 loop spans 14 amino acids. CDR3 in DNA: TGCGCCAGCAGCTTGGACAGGGGGCTGGATGGCTACACCTTC. It yields the protein CASSLDRGLDGYTF.

The gene calls are TRBV6-1 and TRBJ2-7; possible D gene TRBD2, 6 bases. The CDR3 consists of 13 residues. Trimming left V 2 bases short and J 6 bases short, with 11 bases between. From germline, CDR1 is MNHNS and CDR2 SASEGT. The CDR3 DNA reads TGTGCCAGCAGTGAAACGGGGGTGACCGAGCAGTACTTC. It translates to CASSETGVTEQYF.

This chain uses TRBV24-1 with TRBJ2-5; TRBD2 matches at 13 bases. Losses at the gene ends were 2 bases for V and 4 bases for J; bases not matched to a gene: 6. CDR1 is KGHDR, CDR2 SFDVKD, per germline. The CDR3 contains 17 residues. The CDR3, as DNA: TGTGCCACCAGTGATTCTGGACTAGCGGGGGATGGAGAGACCCAGTACTTC. Its translation is CATSDSGLAGDGETQYF.

The chain links TRBV19 to TRBJ2-7, with D maybe TRBD1 (5 bases). Deletions cut 6 bases from V and 0 bases from J, with 12 bases between. CDR1 and CDR2 from the germline V gene are LNHDA and SQIVND (reference sequence). The CDR3 covers 14 residues. The CDR3: CASSSLDSSYEQYF. DNA for the CDR3: TGTGCCAGTAGCAGCCTCGACAGCTCCTACGAGCAGTACTTC.

This chain uses TRBV27 with TRBJ2-1, with a possible D match to TRBD2 (5 bases). V lost 5 bases to trimming and J lost 9 bases, with 14 bases between them. Germline assignment: CDR1 MNHEY and CDR2 SMNVEV (reference sequence). The length of the CDR3 is 13 residues. DNA for the CDR3: TGTGCCAGCAGTACTTCTCCTAGCCTTGAGCAGTTCTTC. Its translation is CASSTSPSLEQFF.

This rearrangement joins TRBV6-5 to TRBJ1-5; 8 nucleotides match TRBD1. This CDR3 region has 14 residues. Germline values: CDR1 MNHEY, CDR2 SVGAGI. Germline trimming cut 6 bases from V and 5 bases from J; bases unmatched to any gene: 6. The CDR3 coding sequence is TGTGCCAGCAGCGGAGGGACAGGCGATCAGCCCCAGCATTTT. It is translated as CASSGGTGDQPQHF.

V is TRBV10-3 and J is TRBJ1-2; weak D call: TRBD1 (5 bases). CDR3 length equals 12 residues. In germline, CDR1 is ENHRY, CDR2 SYGVKD. V lost 3 bases, J lost 4 bases, and 6 bases lay in between. CDR3 coding DNA: TGTGCCATCAGTGAAGGGGTCTATGGCTACACCTTC. Encoded protein: CAISEGVYGYTF.

The chain recombines TRBV2 with TRBJ1-2, with 7 bases lining up with TRBD1. Germline V CDR1 and CDR2: SNHLY, FYNNEI. The CDR3 loop spans 13 amino acids. V trimming: 8 bases; J trimming: 8 bases; junction bases outside the gene matches: 11. The chain's CDR3 is CASLEGGPYGYTF. The CDR3 coding sequence is TGTGCCAGCCTCGAAGGGGGCCCCTACGGCTACACCTTC.

This clone was detected only once. The V call is TRBV3-1 (or the pseudogene TRBV3-2), the J call TRBJ2-3, with TRBD2 identical over 8 bases. The CDR3 loop spans 16 amino acids. The V and J ends lost 1 base and 0 bases, in that order; junction bases with no gene match: 3. Looked up from germline, CDR1 is LGHDT and CDR2 is YNNKEL (reference sequence). This chain's CDR3 is CASSQVAGGSTDTQYF. The CDR3 coding sequence is TGTGCCAGCAGCCAAGTTGCGGGGGGCAGCACAGATACGCAGTATTTT.

The chain is built from TRBV6-1 and TRBJ1-2; D not resolved. The germline V and J ends were trimmed by 2 bases and 4 bases, with 11 bases remaining between them. The CDR3 has 14 amino acids. Germline values: CDR1 MNHNS, CDR2 SASEGT. CDR3 amino acids: CASSELAGSYGYTF. CDR3 DNA: TGTGCCAGCAGTGAACTAGCGGGGTCCTATGGCTACACCTTC.

V gene TRBV11-3 combines with J gene TRBJ2-2; 10 bases fit TRBD2. Trimming cost V 8 bases and J 1 base; bases outside gene matches: 4. This CDR3 is built from 15 residues. Germline values: CDR1 SGHNT, CDR2 YENEEA. DNA for the CDR3: TGTGCCAGCTCGAGGACTAGCGGGAACACCGGGGAGCTGTTTTTT. It encodes CASSRTSGNTGELFF.

The chain carries TRBV24-1 and TRBJ2-7; the match to TRBD1 covers 7 bases. Per germline, CDR1 KGHDR and CDR2 SFDVKD. V dropped 3 bases and J dropped 0; count of bases not matched to a gene: 4. CDR3 size: 15 residues. Here the CDR3 reads CATSDPGTDSYEQYF. The CDR3 region has the DNA TGTGCCACCAGTGATCCCGGGACAGACTCCTACGAGCAGTACTTC.

The chain couples TRBV5-1 to TRBJ2-3; 7 nucleotides line up with TRBD2. Looked up from germline, CDR1 is SGHRS and CDR2 is YFSETQ. J gave up 1 base and V 4 bases, and 12 bases lay outside the gene matches. This CDR3 region has 17 residues. CDR3 region: CASSLGLVRSGTDTQYF. CDR3 DNA sequence: TGCGCCAGCAGCCTAGGACTAGTCCGCTCTGGCACAGATACGCAGTATTTT. The full variable domain, its missing parts supplied by reference TRBV5-1 and TRBJ2-3, is KAGVTQTPRYLIKTRGQQVTLSCSPISGHRSVSWYQQTPGQGLQFLFEYFSETQRNKGNFPGRFSGRQFSNSRSEMNVSTLELGDSALYLCASSLGLVRSGTDTQYFGPGTRLTVL.

This rearrangement joins TRBV4-1 to TRBJ2-3; 7 bases fit TRBD1. Germline V lookup: CDR1 MGHRA, CDR2 YSYEKL. V dropped 5 bases and J dropped 3; count of bases not matched to a gene: 5. This CDR3 has 14 residues. The CDR3 DNA follows: TGCGCCAGCAGCGGGTACAGGGGAACAGATACGCAGTATTTT. The encoded protein is CASSGYRGTDTQYF.

The rearrangement uses TRBV4-1 and TRBJ2-3; 8 nucleotides match TRBD2. Germline lookup yields CDR1 MGHRA and CDR2 YSYEKL. The CDR3 runs to 18 residues. V lost 1 base to trimming and J lost 1 base; unmatched junction nucleotides: 10. CDR3 DNA sequence: TGCGCCAGCAGCCAAGTGATATCCGGGACTAGTGGCACAGATACGCAGTATTTT. As protein: CASSQVISGTSGTDTQYF.

J is TRBJ1-6 and V is TRBV4-1; 8 bases are a match to TRBD1. Germline V gene lookup returns CDR1 MGHRA and CDR2 YSYEKL. CDR3 length: 16 amino acids. V was clipped by 1 base and J by 7 bases; unmatched bases: 6. This CDR3 reads CASSQGPGQENSPLHF. The CDR3 DNA is TGCGCCAGCAGCCAAGGCCCGGGACAGGAAAATTCACCCCTCCACTTT.

The J gene is TRBJ1-2, the V gene TRBV5-6; 8 nucleotides match TRBD1. Germline V gene lookup returns CDR1 SGHDT and CDR2 YYEEEE. V lost 0 bases, J lost 3 bases, and 1 base stayed unmatched. The CDR3 length is 14 residues. DNA for the CDR3: TGTGCCAGCAGCTTGGGGACAGGGTACTATGGCTACACCTTC. Amino acid sequence: CASSLGTGYYGYTF.

J is TRBJ2-5 and V is TRBV27, with a tentative D call TRBD2 (5 bases). This CDR3 is 13 amino acids long. Germline lookup yields CDR1 MNHEY and CDR2 SMNVEV (reference sequence). The V end lost 5 bases, the J end lost 4 bases, and 11 bases lay between the germline ends. The CDR3 sequence: CASSPTRAETQYF. The CDR3 bases are TGTGCCAGCAGTCCCACGAGGGCAGAGACCCAGTACTTC.

The chain recombines TRBV19 with TRBJ1-2; 9 nucleotides align to TRBD1. The germline gives CDR1 LNHDA, CDR2 SQIVND (reference sequence). The trim removed 8 bases at V and 7 bases at J, leaving 11 bases unmatched. The CDR3 runs to 14 residues. The CDR3: CASGDRAAVRGYTF. The CDR3 DNA is TGTGCCAGTGGGGACAGGGCCGCTGTCCGTGGCTACACCTTC.

This chain links TRBV15 with TRBJ2-3; 7 bases align to TRBD2. Per germline, CDR1 LNHNV and CDR2 YYDKDF (reference sequence). The junction had 5 bases not matched to a gene; V was cut back by 9 bases and J by 2 bases. This CDR3 region has 13 residues. The CDR3 DNA sequence: TGTGCCACAGCGGGACTGATCACAGATACGCAGTATTTT. Translating it yields CATAGLITDTQYF.

The chain joins TRBV12-3 or TRBV12-4 to TRBJ1-5; D is undetermined. Trimming took 1 base from V and 6 from J, leaving 4 bases between them. The CDR3 has 12 amino acids. The CDR3 nucleotides read TGTGCCAGCAGTTTAGTGGCTCAGCCCCAGCATTTT. This translates into CASSLVAQPQHF.

The chain joins TRBV19 to TRBJ2-1; 8 bases are shared with TRBD1. This CDR3 spans 17 amino acids. Germline values: CDR1 LNHDA, CDR2 SQIVND (reference sequence). With 5 bases clipped from V and 7 bases from J, the junction kept 16 bases outside the gene matches. The CDR3 loop reads CASSSIPGTGEANEQFF. The CDR3 DNA reads as TGTGCCAGTAGTTCAATCCCCGGGACAGGTGAGGCGAATGAGCAGTTCTTC. The full variable domain, with the rest looked up from reference TRBV19 and TRBJ2-1, is DGGITQSPKYLFRKEGQNVTLSCEQNLNHDAMYWYRQDPGQGLRLIYYSQIVNDFQKGDIAEGYSVSREKKESFPLTVTSAQKNPTAFYLCASSSIPGTGEANEQFFGPGTRLTVL.

The CDR3 nucleotides read TGTGCCAGCTACCCTCTGGGACAGGGAGAAGAAAAACTGTTTTTT. Translation: CASYPLGQGEEKLFF. The J gene is TRBJ1-4, the V gene TRBV6-5; 9 positions match TRBD1. In germline, CDR1 is MNHEY, CDR2 SVGAGI. This CDR3 has 15 amino acids. Losses at the gene ends were 8 bases for V and 8 bases for J; bases not matched to a gene: 12.

This chain links TRBV11-2 with TRBJ1-2, with D perhaps TRBD1 (5 bases). The CDR3 contains 13 residues. Trimming left V 5 bases short and J 3 bases short, with 10 bases between. CDR1 SGHAT and CDR2 FQNNGV come from the germline V gene. Here the CDR3 DNA reads TGTGCCAGCAGCCCCCCGGGGGACTATGGCTACACCTTC. Protein sequence: CASSPPGDYGYTF.

This clone was counted between two and nine times. This chain uses TRBV3-1 (or the pseudogene TRBV3-2) with TRBJ1-2; TRBD1 matches at 7 bases. The CDR3 has 15 amino acids. V was clipped by 1 base and J by 0 bases; unmatched bases: 2. Per germline, CDR1 LGHDT and CDR2 YNNKEL (reference sequence). The CDR3 sequence: CASSQAGQSNYGYTF. The CDR3 bases are TGTGCCAGCAGCCAAGCGGGACAGTCTAACTATGGCTACACCTTC.

The chain joins TRBV7-9 to TRBJ1-2, with TRBD1 identical over 7 bases. The CDR3 is made up of 17 amino acids. V was clipped by 5 bases and J by 2 bases; unmatched bases: 14. Germline-derived CDR1 and CDR2 are SEHNR and FQNEAQ (reference sequence). CDR3 protein: CASSPPVGRGRNYGYTF. CDR3 sequence (DNA): TGTGCCAGCAGCCCCCCCGTCGGGAGGGGGCGGAACTATGGCTACACCTTC.

The gene calls are TRBV29-1 and TRBJ1-2; perhaps TRBD1 as D (5 bases). The CDR3 loop spans 13 amino acids. Germline V gives CDR1 SQVTM, CDR2 ANQGSEA. V was cut by 1 base and J by 8 bases, with 14 bases left in between. The CDR3 nucleotides are TGCAGCGTTGAAGGACGTGGGGCTGGAGGCTACACCTTC. It specifies CSVEGRGAGGYTF.

The chain couples TRBV27 to TRBJ2-7, with D perhaps TRBD1 (6 bases). V lost 3 bases, J lost 3 bases, and 12 bases lay in between. Germline V gives CDR1 MNHEY, CDR2 SMNVEV (reference sequence). The CDR3 runs to 14 residues. The CDR3 here is CASSFGDTFYEQYF. For the CDR3, the DNA is TGTGCCAGCAGTTTTGGGGACACCTTCTACGAGCAGTACTTC.